One and the same sample provided the 32 T cell receptor beta chains below, sequenced in a study of T cell responses to AZD1222 COVID-19 vaccine. The table came from immunoSEQ multiplex PCR; TCRdb's copy has only in-frame clones and leaves some out. The repertoire holds roughly 120,000 clones, roughly 89% seen once, with around 4.5% in the top ten. The source was peripheral blood, collected on day 0 of AZD1222 vaccination. The receptors stem from an adult in good health.

This chain uses TRBV30 with TRBJ1-5; D may be TRBD1 (5 bases). Germline V gene data show CDR1 as GTSNPN and CDR2 as SVGIG (reference sequence). The CDR3 consists of 17 residues. V lost 0 bases and J lost 6, with 21 bases in between. The CDR3 is CAWSVLAKGGQGQPQHF. CDR3 bases: TGTGCCTGGAGTGTACTAGCGAAGGGTGGTCAGGGTCAGCCCCAGCATTTT.

This clone was found once. CDR3 DNA sequence: TGTGCCAGCAGCTTAGTCCGGGGCCCTAATGAAAAACTGTTTTTT. It translates to CASSLVRGPNEKLFF. This rearrangement joins TRBV7-9 to TRBJ1-4, with a weak D call TRBD1 (5 bases). This CDR3 is built from 15 residues. In germline, CDR1 is SEHNR, CDR2 FQNEAQ (reference sequence). Between the trimmed V and J ends, which lost 1 base and 3 bases, there was a span of 9 bases.

This chain joins TRBV19 and TRBJ1-4; D not certain. The CDR3 is 15 residues long. CDR1 is LNHDA and CDR2 is SQIVND in the germline V gene (reference sequence). Trimming pared 6 bases from V and 0 bases from J, leaving 11 bases between. The CDR3 region has the DNA TGTGCCAGTAGCCTAGGACGTTCAACTAATGAAAAACTGTTTTTT. Its translation: CASSLGRSTNEKLFF.

The J gene is TRBJ2-1, the V gene TRBV12-3 or TRBV12-4; D gene unclear. Trimming pared 3 bases from V and 8 bases from J, leaving 5 bases between. The CDR3 totals 11 residues. CDR3: CASSLSHEQFF. CDR3 coding DNA: TGTGCCAGCAGTTTGTCCCATGAGCAGTTCTTC.

The gene calls are TRBV7-8 and TRBJ1-5; D gene uncertain. The CDR3 runs 15 residues. Germline V gives CDR1 SGHVS, CDR2 FQNEAQ. V was trimmed by 5 bases and J by 7 bases, leaving 18 bases between them. In DNA form, the CDR3 reads TGTGCCAGCAGCCCTACGGTATTAGATACCCAGCCCCAGCATTTT. It codes for CASSPTVLDTQPQHF.

V usage is TRBV15 and J usage is TRBJ1-1; D call uncertain. The CDR3 totals 13 residues. Between the trimmed V and J ends, which lost 0 bases and 5 bases, there was a span of 7 bases. Germline loops: CDR1 LNHNV, CDR2 YYDKDF (reference sequence). CDR3 sequence (DNA): TGTGCCACCAGCAGAGATCCGGGAACTGAAGCTTTCTTT. Its translation is CATSRDPGTEAFF.

The chain uses TRBV7-9 and TRBJ1-4; no reliable D call. The length of the CDR3 is 16 residues. Germline V gene lookup returns CDR1 SEHNR and CDR2 FQNEAQ (reference sequence). V gave up 1 base and J gave up 0 bases, with 9 bases separating them. The CDR3 DNA reads as TGTGCCAGCAGCTTAGTTACCATCACAACTAATGAAAAACTGTTTTTT. It specifies CASSLVTITTNEKLFF. Full variable domain (outside the CDR3, taken from reference TRBV7-9 and TRBJ1-4): DTGVSQNPRHKITKRGQNVTFRCDPISEHNRLYWYRQTLGQGPEFLTYFQNEAQLEKSRLLSDRFSAERPKGSFSTLEIQRTEQGDSAMYLCASSLVTITTNEKLFFGSGTQLSVL.

The chain couples TRBV28 to TRBJ2-3; possibly TRBD1 for D (5 bases). The ends were cut back, 11 bases at V and 9 bases at J, with 24 bases in the middle. Germline V lookup: CDR1 MDHEN, CDR2 SYDVKM. The length of the CDR3 is 14 residues. The CDR3 DNA is TGTGCCTCCTCGACAGCCACCCCCCGGTGGACGCAGTATTTT. Translated, it gives CASSTATPRWTQYF.

The chain employs TRBV13 and TRBJ2-1, with D unresolved. This CDR3 comprises 16 residues. The germline V and J ends were trimmed by 5 bases and 5 bases, with 19 bases remaining between them. The germline CDR1 and CDR2 sequences are PRHDT and FYEKMQ (reference sequence). The CDR3 is CASSTRLPSVDNEQFF. CDR3 nucleotides: TGTGCCAGCAGCACAAGGCTCCCCTCGGTCGACAATGAGCAGTTCTTC. The whole variable domain, remainder taken from reference TRBV13 and TRBJ2-1, is AAGVIQSPRHLIKEKRETATLKCYPIPRHDTVYWYQQGPGQDPQFLISFYEKMQSDKGSIPDRFSAQQFSDYHSELNMSSLELGDSALYFCASSTRLPSVDNEQFFGPGTRLTVL.

V usage is TRBV5-1 and J usage is TRBJ2-1, with D uncertain. V was trimmed by 2 bases and J by 5 bases, leaving 14 bases between them. This CDR3 is 15 amino acids long. Per the germline V gene, CDR1 is SGHRS and CDR2 is YFSETQ. The CDR3: CASSLRGGPNNEQFF. DNA for the CDR3: TGCGCCAGCAGCTTACGAGGCGGCCCTAACAATGAGCAGTTCTTC. The full variable domain, completed using reference TRBV5-1 and TRBJ2-1, is KAGVTQTPRYLIKTRGQQVTLSCSPISGHRSVSWYQQTPGQGLQFLFEYFSETQRNKGNFPGRFSGRQFSNSRSEMNVSTLELGDSALYLCASSLRGGPNNEQFFGPGTRLTVL.

V usage is TRBV6-5 and J usage is TRBJ2-3; D remains unclear. Germline CDR1 reads MNHEY; CDR2 reads SVGAGI. The CDR3 contains 11 residues. V lost 8 bases, J lost 7 bases, and 10 bases lay in between. The CDR3: CASQGTYTQYF. The CDR3 nucleotides read TGTGCCAGCCAAGGCACGTATACGCAGTATTTT.

This clone was detected a few times. The genes are TRBV6-5 and TRBJ1-4; 9 bases are a match to TRBD1. The CDR3 totals 16 residues. In germline, CDR1 is MNHEY, CDR2 SVGAGI. With 4 bases clipped from V and 7 bases from J, the junction kept 10 bases outside the gene matches. The CDR3 DNA follows: TGTGCCAGCAGTTCCCGGACAGGGGTTGATAGTGAAAAACTGTTTTTT. It translates to CASSSRTGVDSEKLFF.

This clone was seen just once. Written as DNA, the CDR3 is TGTGCCAGCAGATATGTTGGTAATCAGCCCCAGCATTTT. This codes for CASRYVGNQPQHF. V is TRBV2 and J is TRBJ1-5; D gene uncertain. This CDR3 is built from 13 residues. The V end lost 6 bases, the J end lost 4 bases, and 10 bases lay between the germline ends. The germline gives CDR1 SNHLY, CDR2 FYNNEI.

The chain employs TRBV27 and TRBJ1-2; possibly TRBD1 for D (6 bases). This CDR3 is built from 13 residues. CDR1 is MNHEY, CDR2 SMNVEV, per germline (reference sequence). Trimming left V 5 bases short and J 4 bases short, with 11 bases between. The CDR3 bases are TGTGCCAGCAGTCCTACAGGGACCTATGGCTACACCTTC. It encodes CASSPTGTYGYTF.

V gene TRBV5-1 combines with J gene TRBJ2-3; no clear D gene. V lost 3 bases and J lost 1, with 18 bases in between. The CDR3 is 17 amino acids. Germline CDR1 and CDR2: SGHRS and YFSETQ. As DNA, the CDR3 is TGCGCCAGCAGCTCGACTCCGACAAGACTGGGCACAGATACGCAGTATTTT. Translation: CASSSTPTRLGTDTQYF.

The chain employs TRBV3-1 (or the pseudogene TRBV3-2) and TRBJ2-1; maybe TRBD2 (6 bases). Germline CDR1 and CDR2: LGHDT and YNNKEL (reference sequence). The CDR3 covers 15 residues. V was clipped by 3 bases and J by 7 bases, with 16 bases between them. The CDR3 DNA reads TGTGCCAGCAGCCACCCGTCTAGCGCAGGGAATGAGCAGTTCTTC. Amino acids: CASSHPSSAGNEQFF.

The gene calls are TRBV6-5 and TRBJ2-2; 9 nucleotides match TRBD2. The CDR3 has 16 amino acids. Germline CDR1 is MNHEY and CDR2 is SVGAGI. V was pared by 2 bases and J by 2 bases, with 3 bases of the junction left unmatched. The CDR3 is CASSYELAGNTGELFF. The CDR3 DNA sequence: TGTGCCAGCAGTTACGAGCTAGCGGGAAACACCGGGGAGCTGTTTTTT.

The V gene is TRBV6-5, the J gene TRBJ1-1; D remains unclear. The CDR3 loop spans 12 amino acids. The germline V gene encodes CDR1 MNHEY and CDR2 SVGAGI. The germline V and J ends were trimmed by 6 bases and 1 base, with 6 bases remaining between them. The CDR3 DNA sequence: TGTGCCAGCAGGCCCGAGAACACTGAAGCTTTCTTT. It codes for CASRPENTEAFF.

The chain joins TRBV5-6 to TRBJ1-2; possibly TRBD1 for D (6 bases). This CDR3 has 14 residues. Trimming took 6 bases from V and 6 from J, leaving 18 bases between them. Germline V gene data show CDR1 as SGHDT and CDR2 as YYEEEE. This chain's CDR3 is CASILGRGEHGYTF. The CDR3 nucleotides are TGTGCCAGCATTCTAGGGAGGGGGGAGCATGGCTACACCTTC.

This chain uses TRBV5-6 with TRBJ1-2; 7 bases align to TRBD1. Per germline, CDR1 SGHDT and CDR2 YYEEEE. The CDR3 has 18 amino acids. The junction had 21 bases not matched to a gene; V was cut back by 2 bases and J by 8 bases. CDR3 loop: CASSFRRLGDREYGGYTF. The CDR3 region has the DNA TGTGCCAGCAGCTTTCGTAGGCTGGGAGACAGGGAGTATGGCGGCTACACCTTC.

The chain links TRBV5-5 to TRBJ2-5; 11 bases are a match to TRBD2. There are 17 residues in the CDR3. The V segment lost 0 bases and the J segment 7 bases; nucleotides outside the gene matches: 11. Germline CDR1 reads SGHKS; CDR2 reads YYEKEE (reference sequence). As DNA, the CDR3 is TGTGCCAGCAGCTTGGGTTCTGGTAGCGGGGGGGCCGCGACCCAGTACTTC. Translating it yields CASSLGSGSGGAATQYF.

The V gene is TRBV2, the J gene TRBJ1-4; maybe TRBD1 (6 bases). This CDR3 is 13 amino acids long. The V gene lost 6 bases and the J gene lost 4 bases, with 9 bases spanning the gap. Germline-derived CDR1 and CDR2 are SNHLY and FYNNEI. The CDR3 region is CASRLDSNEKLFF. CDR3 DNA sequence: TGTGCCAGCAGACTGGACAGTAATGAAAAACTGTTTTTT.

The chain joins TRBV7-2 to TRBJ2-1; D is uncertain. This CDR3 comprises 11 residues. Germline CDR1 SGHTA, CDR2 FQGNSA. Trimming took off 5 bases at V and 10 bases at J, with 9 bases between the two ends. CDR3 bases: TGTGCCAGCAGCCCGCTGAAGGAGCAGTTCTTC. Translation: CASSPLKEQFF.

The chain carries TRBV7-2 and TRBJ1-2, with TRBD1 matching 7 bases. The V and J ends lost 4 bases and 0 bases, in that order; junction bases with no gene match: 5. CDR1 is SGHTA and CDR2 is FQGNSA in the germline V gene. The CDR3 contains 15 residues. The CDR3 DNA follows: TGTGCCAGCAGCTCCGGACAGGATTCTAACTATGGCTACACCTTC. Amino acid sequence: CASSSGQDSNYGYTF.

The chain combines TRBV9 with TRBJ1-1; no reliable D call. V lost 0 bases and J 1 base, leaving 7 bases between the germline ends. Germline V gives CDR1 SGDLS, CDR2 YYNGEE. The CDR3 runs 14 residues. The CDR3 loop is CASSVGERNTEAFF. The CDR3 region has the DNA TGTGCCAGCAGCGTAGGTGAGAGGAACACTGAAGCTTTCTTT. The complete variable domain, with remaining parts taken from reference TRBV9 and TRBJ1-1, reads DSGVTQTPKHLITATGQRVTLRCSPRSGDLSVYWYQQSLDQGLQFLIQYYNGEERAKGNILERFSAQQFPDLHSELNLSSLELGDSALYFCASSVGERNTEAFFGQGTRLTVV.

The genes are TRBV19 and TRBJ2-1; TRBD1 is a possible D gene (5 bases). The V end was cut by 5 bases, the J end by 5 bases, with 10 bases between. CDR1 is LNHDA, CDR2 SQIVND, per germline (reference sequence). This CDR3 spans 13 amino acids. CDR3 bases: TGTGCCAGTAGTGGGTGGGGCGACAATGAGCAGTTCTTC. Translating gives CASSGWGDNEQFF. The full variable domain, with the rest looked up from reference TRBV19 and TRBJ2-1, is DGGITQSPKYLFRKEGQNVTLSCEQNLNHDAMYWYRQDPGQGLRLIYYSQIVNDFQKGDIAEGYSVSREKKESFPLTVTSAQKNPTAFYLCASSGWGDNEQFFGPGTRLTVL.

This chain connects TRBV27 to TRBJ1-1; no clear D gene. The CDR3 contains 16 residues. Germline V gene lookup returns CDR1 MNHEY and CDR2 SMNVEV (reference sequence). V lost 5 bases to trimming and J lost 0 bases, with 16 bases between them. CDR3 region: CASSPFRGSMNTEAFF. CDR3 bases: TGTGCCAGCAGTCCCTTCCGGGGATCCATGAACACTGAAGCTTTCTTT.

This clone was seen a few times. The chain is built from TRBV18 and TRBJ1-5; TRBD1 agrees at 8 bases. Germline CDR1 and CDR2: KGHSH and LQKENI. With 3 bases clipped from V and 6 bases from J, the junction kept 7 bases outside the gene matches. The CDR3 spans 15 residues. The CDR3: CASSPGAGGFQPQHF. The CDR3 region has the DNA TGTGCCAGCTCACCGGGGGCAGGGGGCTTTCAGCCCCAGCATTTT.

The V and J genes are TRBV6-5 and TRBJ2-5, with 11 positions matching TRBD1. The germline V gene has CDR1 MNHEY and CDR2 SVGAGI. Germline trimming cut 2 bases from V and 4 bases from J; bases unmatched to any gene: 3. CDR3 length: 15 amino acids. The CDR3 here is CASSYLGTGGETQYF. The CDR3 nucleotides read TGTGCCAGCAGTTACCTAGGGACAGGGGGAGAGACCCAGTACTTC.

V gene TRBV7-6 combines with J gene TRBJ1-1; D is possibly TRBD1 (5 bases). CDR3 length: 15 residues. V was shortened by 1 base and J by 4 bases, with 13 bases between the two germline ends. The germline V gene encodes CDR1 SGHVS and CDR2 FNYEAQ. For the CDR3, the DNA is TGTGCCAGCAGCTTAGAGTCTTCGGGGGGCACTGAAGCTTTCTTT. Residues: CASSLESSGGTEAFF.

The rearrangement uses TRBV2 and TRBJ1-1; D ambiguous. The CDR3 is made up of 15 amino acids. Germline CDR1 SNHLY, CDR2 FYNNEI. V was pared by 2 bases and J by 3 bases, with 13 bases between. Here the CDR3 DNA reads TGTGCCAGCAGTGAATTAGGGTCACAATACACTGAAGCTTTCTTT. Translated, it gives CASSELGSQYTEAFF.

The V gene is TRBV7-8, the J gene TRBJ2-2, with TRBD1 matching 8 bases. V lost 2 bases and J lost 4; bases outside the gene matches: 6. The germline V gene has CDR1 SGHVS and CDR2 FQNEAQ. The CDR3 loop spans 16 amino acids. The CDR3 protein is CASSLNRQGATGELFF. For the CDR3, the DNA is TGTGCCAGCAGCTTAAATAGGCAGGGGGCCACCGGGGAGCTGTTTTTT.